This T cell receptor beta chain emerged from a study of Ad26.COV2.S vaccination and SARS-CoV-2 variants. At the level of the study: A COV1001 Ad26.COV2.S trial-arm participant provided the sample. By the intramuscular route, Ad26.COV2.S was given once, or twice 56 days apart. The study, taken as a whole, reports: Placebo and vaccine recipients had non-spike TCR breadth that was similar.

Comment on this clone: As yet, its antigen is unknown.

The CDR3 spans 16 residues. The V gene end was trimmed by 3 bases and the J gene end by 6 bases; junction bases not matched to a gene: 9. CDR1 SGHAT and CDR2 FQNNGV come from the germline V gene. Treatment meaning: some 20 received Ad26.COV2.S at low or high dose, single or two shots; roughly 5 received placebo; per-sample allocation not given. Material that was analyzed had been drawn on day 63 after the first vaccine or placebo injection. Libraries were prepared by immunoSEQ multiplex PCR; TCRdb keeps only in-frame clonotypes and omits some of them. This sample has 400,000 to 450,000 clones, with 92% found just once.

The rearrangement uses TRBV11-2 and TRBJ1-2; 11 positions agree with TRBD1. The sequencing used peripheral blood, collected in a trial of Ad26.COV2.S vaccine versus placebo. The clonotype originates from a person aged 18-60 years who received the Ad26.COV2.S COVID-19 vaccine or a placebo. CDR3 bases: TGTGCCAGCAGCTTGACCGGGACAGGGGGTAAGGATGGCTACACCTTC. Amino acids: CASSLTGTGGKDGYTF.